These 25 T cell receptor beta chains were sequenced from one sample in a study of cytomegalovirus exposure and HLA in healthy donors. Both 60 Vbeta primers and 13 Jbeta primers went into the PCR. TCRdb's copy holds only in-frame clones and misses some; the assay was immunoSEQ multiplex PCR. The data hold more than 200,000 clones, with 70% to 80% observed a single time. The sequenced sample was PBMCs. Receptors were obtained from a girl aged 2 to 9 in good health and CMV-seronegative.

This clone was seen only a few times. The V call is TRBV19, the J call TRBJ1-1; 7 bases are a match to TRBD1. With 1 base clipped from V and 5 bases from J, the junction kept 4 bases outside the gene matches. CDR1 LNHDA and CDR2 SQIVND come from the germline V gene (reference sequence). The CDR3 is 14 amino acids. In nucleotides, the CDR3 is TGTGCCAGTAGTATAGCAGGGGGAGGAACTGAAGCTTTCTTT. Its translation is CASSIAGGGTEAFF.

In this sample, this clone turned up a few times. The genes are TRBV2 and TRBJ1-1; the D is unclear. Germline V gene data show CDR1 as SNHLY and CDR2 as FYNNEI. Deletions cut 4 bases from V and 1 base from J, with 10 bases between. The CDR3 sequence is 14 residues long. The CDR3 DNA reads TGTGCCAGCAGTGTGGCGGGGAGGAACACTGAAGCTTTCTTT. As protein: CASSVAGRNTEAFF.

Notes on this clone: An end of the junction differs from the germline gene, which may be a read error. The rearrangement uses TRBV2 and TRBJ2-5, with 8 nucleotides matching TRBD2. The germline CDR1 and CDR2 sequences are SNHLY and FYNNEI. This CDR3 comprises 14 residues. CDR3 DNA: TGTGCCAGCCGTGAGACTAGCGCCCAAGAGACCCAGTACTTC. Its protein product is CASRETSAQETQYF.

This chain uses TRBV6-5 with TRBJ2-5; D possibly corresponds to TRBD2 (5 bases). This CDR3 comprises 13 residues. Between the trimmed V and J ends, which lost 6 bases and 5 bases, there was a span of 13 bases. The germline gives CDR1 MNHEY, CDR2 SVGAGI. In nucleotides, the CDR3 is TGTGCCAGCAGCCGGACTCTGGGGGAGACCCAGTACTTC. It encodes CASSRTLGETQYF.

J is TRBJ2-3 and V is TRBV4-1; the D is unclear. CDR3 length: 15 amino acids. V lost 5 bases, J lost 0 bases, and 12 bases lay in between. Germline values: CDR1 MGHRA, CDR2 YSYEKL. CDR3: CASSSSVPSTDTQYF. Written as DNA, the CDR3 is TGCGCCAGCAGCTCCAGCGTACCTAGCACAGATACGCAGTATTTT.

The V gene is TRBV6-1, the J gene TRBJ1-4; TRBD1 agrees at 7 bases. V dropped 5 bases and J dropped 5; count of bases not matched to a gene: 5. The CDR3 has 14 residues. Germline values: CDR1 MNHNS, CDR2 SASEGT. Here the CDR3 DNA reads TGTGCCAGCAGTACTGACAGGGCAAATGAAAAACTGTTTTTT. Residues: CASSTDRANEKLFF.

The chain uses TRBV4-1 and TRBJ1-5; the D gene is possibly TRBD1 (5 bases). Between the trimmed V and J ends, which lost 1 base and 5 bases, there was a span of 12 bases. CDR1 MGHRA and CDR2 YSYEKL come from the germline V gene. The CDR3 covers 15 residues. The CDR3, as DNA: TGCGCCAGCAGCCAAGGACTCGCGGGGCATCAGCCCCAGCATTTT. It is translated as CASSQGLAGHQPQHF.

This clone was seen more than once but under ten times. The chain uses TRBV5-1 and TRBJ2-1, with unresolved D. V shed 2 bases and J shed 8 bases, with 14 bases lying between them. The length of the CDR3 is 14 residues. CDR1 is SGHRS, CDR2 YFSETQ, per germline. CDR3 nucleotides: TGCGCCAGCAGCTTAGGAGTTACTACCCATGAGCAGTTCTTC. Protein sequence: CASSLGVTTHEQFF.

CDR3 sequence: CASRGQLQETQYF. For the CDR3, the DNA is TGTGCCAGCAGAGGACAGTTACAAGAGACCCAGTACTTC. The chain carries TRBV7-9 and TRBJ2-5; D possibly corresponds to TRBD1 (6 bases). Trimming stripped 6 bases from V and 2 bases from J, with 10 bases between. CDR3 length equals 13 residues. Germline-derived CDR1 and CDR2 are SEHNR and FQNEAQ (reference sequence).

The chain is built from TRBV5-1 and TRBJ2-1, with 14 bases identical to TRBD2. Unmatched junction bases numbered 2, after V lost 2 bases and J lost 7 bases. The CDR3 length is 15 residues. In germline, CDR1 is SGHRS, CDR2 YFSETQ. CDR3 sequence reads: CASSFGLAGGNEQFF. Here the CDR3 DNA reads TGCGCCAGCAGCTTCGGACTAGCGGGAGGTAATGAGCAGTTCTTC. Full variable domain (missing parts from reference TRBV5-1 and TRBJ2-1): KAGVTQTPRYLIKTRGQQVTLSCSPISGHRSVSWYQQTPGQGLQFLFEYFSETQRNKGNFPGRFSGRQFSNSRSEMNVSTLELGDSALYLCASSFGLAGGNEQFFGPGTRLTVL.

This clone has only a few counts. The chain combines TRBV7-9 with TRBJ1-6, with D perhaps matching TRBD1 (6 bases). The V gene's germline CDR1 is SEHNR and CDR2 FQNEAQ (reference sequence). The CDR3 contains 13 residues. Trimming stripped 1 base from V and 10 bases from J, with 8 bases between. The CDR3 DNA reads TGTGCCAGCAGCTTAGACAGGGTCTCACCCCTCCACTTT. Encoded protein: CASSLDRVSPLHF.

This chain connects TRBV5-5 to TRBJ2-1, with TRBD2 matching over 11 bases. There are 16 residues in the CDR3. V lost 4 bases, J lost 15 bases, and 18 bases stayed unmatched. The germline gives CDR1 SGHKS, CDR2 YYEKEE (reference sequence). CDR3 residues: CASSPLRLAGPSKVFF. The CDR3 DNA reads TGTGCCAGCAGCCCCCTACGACTAGCGGGGCCATCCAAGGTGTTCTTC.

This clone appeared a single time. The chain's CDR3 is CAWSFSGGTHYNEQFF. The DNA for the CDR3 is TGTGCCTGGAGTTTCTCCGGAGGGACCCACTACAATGAGCAGTTCTTC. V and J are TRBV30 and TRBJ2-1, with D possibly being TRBD2 (6 bases). The CDR3 has 16 amino acids. V lost 2 bases to trimming and J lost 3 bases, with 17 bases between them. Germline V gives CDR1 GTSNPN, CDR2 SVGIG (reference sequence).

The chain recombines TRBV2 with TRBJ2-7, with 11 nucleotides matching TRBD1. V shed 4 bases and J 6 bases; nucleotides not matched to a gene: 5. Per germline, CDR1 SNHLY and CDR2 FYNNEI. The length of the CDR3 is 14 residues. CDR3 sequence reads: CASSVDRGRAEQYF. The CDR3 coding sequence is TGTGCCAGCAGTGTGGACAGGGGGCGCGCCGAGCAGTACTTC.

The V and J genes are TRBV7-6 and TRBJ1-1; possible D gene TRBD1, 6 bases. With 6 bases removed from V and 1 base from J, the gap between germline ends came to 12 bases. Germline CDR1 and CDR2: SGHVS and FNYEAQ. The CDR3 loop spans 14 amino acids. Here the CDR3 DNA reads TGTGCCAGCAGTATGGGACACGCGAACACTGAAGCTTTCTTT. Its protein is CASSMGHANTEAFF.

The CDR3 protein is CASQITGNTEAFF. CDR3 nucleotide sequence: TGTGCCAGCCAGATTACGGGGAACACTGAAGCTTTCTTT. The chain couples TRBV6-1 to TRBJ1-1; D unresolved. CDR1 is MNHNS and CDR2 is SASEGT in the germline V gene. V dropped 8 bases and J dropped 1 base, with 11 bases sitting between them. This CDR3 contains 13 residues.

V is TRBV4-1 and J is TRBJ2-5; 9 bases are a match to TRBD2. TRBJ2-7 matches the DNA end more closely, so the J call is doubtful. Germline-derived CDR1 and CDR2 are MGHRA and YSYEKL. The CDR3 consists of 16 residues. The CDR3, as DNA: TGCGCCAGCAGCCAAGGGACTAGCGCTCTCTCCTACGAGCAGTACTTC. Translation: CASSQGTSALSYEQYF.

The J gene is TRBJ2-2, the V gene TRBV4-1; 7 bases line up with TRBD2. J lost 5 bases, V lost 9 bases, and 9 bases had no gene match. Germline CDR1 reads MGHRA; CDR2 reads YSYEKL. The CDR3 has 14 amino acids. CDR3 nucleotide sequence: TGCGCCAGTAGAGGGGAGGGAGAGACCGGGGAGCTGTTTTTT. As protein: CASRGEGETGELFF.

A word on this clone: It is unclear where the CDR3 begins or ends on the DNA, so no DNA is shown, and the CDR3 is as TCRdb lists it. The chain couples TRBV5-8 to TRBJ1-1. Germline CDR1 is SGHTS and CDR2 is YDEGEE. The CDR3 numbers 13 amino acids, ends counted. The CDR3 reads CASSQYFGYEAFF.

V is TRBV7-9 and J is TRBJ1-6, with a possible D match to TRBD1 (5 bases). Germline CDR1 and CDR2: SEHNR and FQNEAQ (reference sequence). V shed 1 base and J shed 7 bases, with 11 bases lying between them. The CDR3 is 15 amino acids. The chain's CDR3 is CASSLGQGTNSPLHF. CDR3 sequence (DNA): TGTGCCAGCAGCTTAGGTCAGGGCACCAATTCACCCCTCCACTTT.

This clone is a singleton in its sample. J is TRBJ2-7 and V is TRBV5-1; the D gene is possibly TRBD1 (5 bases). The CDR3 extends over 15 amino acids. With 0 bases removed from V and 5 bases from J, the gap between germline ends came to 15 bases. Germline loops: CDR1 SGHRS, CDR2 YFSETQ. The CDR3 nucleotides read TGCGCCAGCAGCTTGGCCCAGGCGTGGGGCCACGAGCAGTACTTC. Its translation: CASSLAQAWGHEQYF.

J is TRBJ1-2 and V is TRBV30, with 7 nucleotides matching TRBD1. V shed 7 bases, J shed 7 bases, and the junction held 6 bases outside the gene matches. The germline V gene has CDR1 GTSNPN and CDR2 SVGIG (reference sequence). This CDR3 contains 11 residues. CDR3: CAYKQGFGYTF. DNA for the CDR3: TGTGCCTACAAACAGGGGTTTGGCTACACCTTC.

The CDR3 loop is CASSVTSGRNNEQFF. In DNA form, the CDR3 reads TGTGCCAGTAGTGTTACTAGCGGGAGAAACAATGAGCAGTTCTTC. The chain employs TRBV19 and TRBJ2-1; 11 nucleotides align to TRBD2. The CDR3 is made up of 15 amino acids. Germline loops: CDR1 LNHDA, CDR2 SQIVND (reference sequence). Trimming at V came to 5 bases and at J to 5 bases, leaving 5 bases not matched to a gene. The whole variable domain, remainder taken from reference TRBV19 and TRBJ2-1, is DGGITQSPKYLFRKEGQNVTLSCEQNLNHDAMYWYRQDPGQGLRLIYYSQIVNDFQKGDIAEGYSVSREKKESFPLTVTSAQKNPTAFYLCASSVTSGRNNEQFFGPGTRLTVL.

V usage is TRBV2 and J usage is TRBJ2-7; D is uncertain. This CDR3 region has 13 residues. Deletions cut 6 bases from V and 2 bases from J, with 11 bases between. CDR1 is SNHLY and CDR2 is FYNNEI in the germline V gene. The CDR3 bases are TGTGCCAGCAGCAAATTCCGGGCCTACGAGCAGTACTTC. This translates into CASSKFRAYEQYF.

V usage is TRBV11-2 and J usage is TRBJ2-1; possible D gene TRBD1, 6 bases. The CDR3 length is 16 residues. Trimming removed 4 bases at V and 0 bases at J, with 13 bases between. Germline assignment: CDR1 SGHAT and CDR2 FQNNGV. CDR3 nucleotide sequence: TGTGCCAGCAGCTCCAGGGGCGACAGCTCCTACAATGAGCAGTTCTTC. The encoded protein is CASSSRGDSSYNEQFF.